The entry below describes one T cell receptor (beta chain). Its antigen has not been determined. No base quality values were provided; no much bigger clone lies one nucleotide off. These data belong to a study of vaccination effects on CD4 cells after COVID-19 (dated by TCRdb to 2022 to 2024). A note on the overall study: Post-vaccine samples across the study were collected a median of 72 days after the second dose, with a range of 14 to 241. The study compared SARS-CoV-2 spike-specific CD4+ TCR repertoires before and after mRNA vaccination in COVID-19 convalescent patients and infection-naive vaccine recipients. The full study included 10 COVID-19 convalescent patients and a few SARS-CoV-2-naive healthy vaccine recipients. Cultures from other donors in the study were sequenced using the Oncomine TCR Beta short-read assay on an Illumina iSeq 100. General findings and caveats noted by the study authors: Among healthy vaccine recipients, nearly all vaccine-induced clones were SARS-CoV-2 mono-reactive, and just 1 of 255 was cross-reactive with common cold coronaviruses. The study was limited by a small number of convalescent patients, and early post-infection timepoints were lacking. Clones induced by infection and clones induced by vaccination both contracted markedly at late timepoints after vaccination, which fits with T cell responses waning over time.

In the ViraFEST assay, PBMC were stimulated with viral peptide pools, and TCR sequencing was then used to find antigen-specific CD4+ T cell clonotypes based on their expansion. After around 11 days of culture, CD4+ T cells were isolated with the EasySep CD4+ T cell isolation kit. Two doses of either the BNT162b2 or the mRNA-1273 mRNA SARS-CoV-2 vaccine were administered to participants. None of the healthy vaccine recipients had a prior SARS-CoV-2 infection, which was confirmed by nucleocapsid antibody tests that came back negative both before and after vaccination. Roughly 2.1 million PBMC per well were cultured in IMDM with 5% human AB serum, 9 to 10 IU/ml IL-2 and gentamicin, plus 10 ug/ml peptides. Half of the culture medium was replaced with fresh IL-2-containing medium on days 3 and 7. Unless noted otherwise, every peptide stimulation condition was grown in triplicate wells. Using Ficoll-Paque Plus gradient centrifugation, PBMC were separated from whole blood and then either used fresh or cryopreserved at -140C. The overlapping peptide pools covered the spike proteins of SARS-CoV-2 and of the common cold coronaviruses HCoV-NL63, HCoV-OC43 and HCoV-229E. The QIAamp micro DNA kit was used to extract genomic DNA from the cultured CD4+ T cells.

Via the germline V gene, CDR1 is SQVTM and CDR2 ANQGSEA. Trimming costs V 6 bases and J 3 bases, and their ends lie 8 bases apart. Inclusive of the bounding cysteine and phenylalanine, the CDR3 is 12 residues long. Just CDR3 DNA is preserved here, 36 bases in frame from base 1. Preparation of the library involved the immunoSEQ multiplex PCR assay. DNA from the cultured and isolated CD4+ T cells underwent TCR beta CDR3 sequencing. For the original study's pipeline: Non-productive TCR sequences were removed and reads were trimmed to the CDR3 region, keeping CDR3s of at least 7 amino acids. The MANAFEST web app was used to identify antigen-specific clonotypes by comparing expansion in peptide wells with expansion in reference cultures. To count as positive, a clone had to show expansion at FDR<0.05 compared with the reference and with all other wells, an odds ratio above 5, and a frequency above 0.1% in two replicate wells. Clonotypes significantly expanded in SARS-CoV-2 spike wells and in at least one common cold coronavirus spike condition were defined as cross-reactive. CDR3 similarity was assessed by Levenshtein distance using the stringdist R package, and unrooted trees were constructed with ape in R 3.6.1. In TCRdb, the immuneACCESS table is reduced to in-frame sequences with V and J assigned. These tables do not hold every clone; where another copy was compared, an unresolved V gene accounts for under half, and the others remain unexplained. The DNA was the basis for D and trimming; V, J and clone size are from that table. The sample data list roughly 68,000 clones, and 74% of these were observed just once. The ten most abundant clones make up 1.5% to 1.7% of the sample.

The source was CD4+ T cells from PBMCs cultured with HCoV-229E spike peptides, collected after COVID-19 vaccination. In light of the paper, this sample's cell subset or site label describes: HCoV-229E spike overlapping peptide pool stimulation. This clonotype originated in a human donor who received a COVID-19 vaccine. The chain is made from TRBV29-1 and TRBJ1-4, with the D segment identity uncertain. The CDR3 reads as follows: CSVRRPNEKLFF. The sequenced DNA: TGCAGCGTGCGCCGACCTAATGAAAAACTGTTTTTT.